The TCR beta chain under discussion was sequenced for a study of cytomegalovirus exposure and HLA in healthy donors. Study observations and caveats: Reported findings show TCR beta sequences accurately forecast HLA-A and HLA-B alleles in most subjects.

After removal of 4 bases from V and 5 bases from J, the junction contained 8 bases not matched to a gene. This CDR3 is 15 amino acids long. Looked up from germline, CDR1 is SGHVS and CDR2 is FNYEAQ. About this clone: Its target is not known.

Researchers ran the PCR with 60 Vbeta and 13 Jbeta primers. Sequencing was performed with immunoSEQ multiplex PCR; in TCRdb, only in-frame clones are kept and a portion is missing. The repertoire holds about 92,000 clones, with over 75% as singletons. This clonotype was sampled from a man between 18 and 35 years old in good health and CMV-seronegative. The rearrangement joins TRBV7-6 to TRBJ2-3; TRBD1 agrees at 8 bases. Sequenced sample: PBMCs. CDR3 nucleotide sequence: TGTGCCAGCAGCTCCCGGACAGGGTCGGGAGATACGCAGTATTTT. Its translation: CASSSRTGSGDTQYF.